This entry lists 23 T cell receptor beta chains sequenced from one sample in a study of T cell responses to AZD1222 COVID-19 vaccine. Repertoires were generated with immunoSEQ multiplex PCR, while TCRdb's copy carries only in-frame clones and drops some. The sample includes under 200,000 clones, about 90% of them seen just once. This specimen was peripheral blood, taken 28 days after the second AZD1222 dose. These receptors all come from an adult who received the AZD1222 COVID-19 vaccine.

The chain has TRBV2 and TRBJ1-1, with a possible D match to TRBD1 (6 bases). From germline, CDR1 is SNHLY and CDR2 FYNNEI. The ends were cut back, 6 bases at V and 1 base at J, with 12 bases in the middle. The length of the CDR3 is 14 residues. The CDR3 sequence: CASRVDRSNTEAFF. Here the CDR3 DNA reads TGTGCCAGCAGGGTGGACAGATCGAACACTGAAGCTTTCTTT.

This chain links TRBV6-1 with TRBJ2-2, with D possibly being TRBD1 or TRBD2 (5 bases each). CDR3 length: 17 amino acids. Between the trimmed V and J ends, which lost 2 bases and 4 bases, there was a span of 17 bases. Germline V lookup: CDR1 MNHNS, CDR2 SASEGT. DNA for the CDR3: TGTGCCAGCAGTGAATGGGACCCTAGAATGTCCACCGGGGAGCTGTTTTTT. Its protein product is CASSEWDPRMSTGELFF.

The chain couples TRBV30 to TRBJ1-1, with D possibly TRBD1 on 5 matching bases. Trimming left V 1 base short and J 1 base short, with 7 bases between. Germline CDR1 reads GTSNPN; CDR2 reads SVGIG (reference sequence). This CDR3 contains 13 residues. CDR3 sequence reads: CAWSGRGNTEAFF. CDR3 in DNA: TGTGCCTGGAGTGGTAGGGGGAACACTGAAGCTTTCTTT.

This clone was observed a single time. In DNA form, the CDR3 reads TGTGCCAGCAGCGTAGCGATCGGGACAGGATACGAGCAGTACTTC. It translates to CASSVAIGTGYEQYF. V usage is TRBV9 and J usage is TRBJ2-7; 8 positions match TRBD1. The CDR3 extends over 15 amino acids. V shed 0 bases and J 4 bases; nucleotides not matched to a gene: 6. In germline, CDR1 is SGDLS, CDR2 YYNGEE.

CDR3 amino acids: CASSPRGQGAGGLSYEQYF. Here the CDR3 DNA reads TGTGCCAGCAGTCCTAGGGGACAGGGGGCCGGGGGGCTCTCCTACGAGCAGTACTTC. The chain recombines TRBV27 with TRBJ2-7; TRBD1 aligns across 12 bases. The length of the CDR3 is 19 residues. Trimming removed 5 bases from V and 0 bases from J; junction bases left unmatched: 14. Germline CDR1 is MNHEY and CDR2 is SMNVEV (reference sequence).

V and J are TRBV18 and TRBJ2-1, with TRBD2 matching 9 bases. There are 16 residues in the CDR3. Germline CDR1 KGHSH, CDR2 LQKENI. J was trimmed by 2 bases and V by 2 bases; bases with no gene match: 4. The CDR3 nucleotides are TGTGCCAGCTCACCAGGGGCTAGCGGGGCCTACAATGAGCAGTTCTTC. This encodes CASSPGASGAYNEQFF.

The chain joins TRBV11-2 to TRBJ2-1, with D maybe TRBD1 (5 bases). The CDR3 consists of 16 residues. V was pared by 4 bases and J by 5 bases, with 18 bases between. The germline V gene encodes CDR1 SGHAT and CDR2 FQNNGV. CDR3 in DNA: TGTGCCAGCAGCTCCCTTTATGTGGGCAGGGACAATGAGCAGTTCTTC. Translated, it gives CASSSLYVGRDNEQFF.

This clone was detected only once. The CDR3 bases are TGTGCCAGCAGCCCCGGAGGACAGGGTGATGGCTACACCTTC. It specifies CASSPGGQGDGYTF. This chain links TRBV3-1 (or the pseudogene TRBV3-2) with TRBJ1-2; 8 nucleotides agree with TRBD1. CDR3 length equals 14 residues. Germline V gene sequence: CDR1 LGHDT, CDR2 YNNKEL (reference sequence). Unmatched junction bases numbered 7, after V lost 4 bases and J lost 6 bases.

The chain couples TRBV5-1 to TRBJ1-5; D not resolved. Trimming left V 0 bases short and J 7 bases short, with 23 bases between. CDR1 SGHRS and CDR2 YFSETQ come from the germline V gene. The CDR3 spans 18 residues. The DNA for the CDR3 is TGCGCCAGCAGCTTGGAAGCGGTGTCGGCCCAAGGAGGGCAGCCCCAGCATTTT. It codes for CASSLEAVSAQGGQPQHF.

This sequence joins TRBV30 and TRBJ1-2; D is possibly TRBD1 (6 bases). The CDR3 has 11 amino acids. Looked up from germline, CDR1 is GTSNPN and CDR2 is SVGIG (reference sequence). Trimming took 0 bases from V and 12 from J, leaving 11 bases between them. The CDR3 nucleotides are TGTGCCTGGAGTGTACGACAGGTCCACACCTTC. It encodes CAWSVRQVHTF.

The chain is built from TRBV3-1 (or the pseudogene TRBV3-2) and TRBJ1-2; 9 bases are shared with TRBD1. Losses at the gene ends were 4 bases for V and 2 bases for J; bases not matched to a gene: 11. CDR3 length: 17 residues. Per the germline V gene, CDR1 is LGHDT and CDR2 is YNNKEL (reference sequence). The CDR3 nucleotides are TGTGCCAGCAGCCCTACCGGGACAGGGTCGAAGAACTATGGCTACACCTTC. Translating it yields CASSPTGTGSKNYGYTF.

The chain links TRBV19 to TRBJ1-1; TRBD1 matches at 7 bases. V lost 4 bases, J lost 0 bases, and 2 bases stayed unmatched. Germline CDR1 is LNHDA and CDR2 is SQIVND (reference sequence). The CDR3 has 14 residues. The CDR3 is CASSTGTVNTEAFF. CDR3 in DNA: TGTGCCAGTAGTACAGGGACAGTGAACACTGAAGCTTTCTTT.

V and J are TRBV11-2 and TRBJ2-4, with TRBD2 identical over 14 bases. This CDR3 comprises 17 residues. CDR1 is SGHAT, CDR2 FQNNGV, per germline. Losses at the gene ends were 7 bases for V and 7 bases for J; bases not matched to a gene: 12. The CDR3: CASTQTSGRAPKNIQYF. DNA for the CDR3: TGTGCCAGCACCCAGACTAGCGGGAGGGCTCCTAAGAACATTCAGTACTTC.

The CDR3: CASITSGRNGELFF. CDR3 DNA sequence: TGTGCCAGCATTACTAGCGGGAGGAACGGGGAGCTGTTTTTT. J is TRBJ2-2 and V is TRBV28, with 12 bases aligning to TRBD2. Germline V lookup: CDR1 MDHEN, CDR2 SYDVKM. This CDR3 comprises 14 residues. V lost 7 bases to trimming and J lost 7 bases; unmatched junction nucleotides: 4.

This clone occurred once. V is TRBV10-3 and J is TRBJ1-6, with D possibly being TRBD1 (5 bases). There are 14 residues in the CDR3. Germline values: CDR1 ENHRY, CDR2 SYGVKD. Trimming took off 3 bases at V and 7 bases at J, with 10 bases between the two ends. The CDR3 is CAISDTGTNSPLHF. The CDR3 region has the DNA TGTGCCATCAGTGATACGGGGACGAATTCACCCCTCCACTTT.

V usage is TRBV11-3 and J usage is TRBJ2-1, with 8 bases identical to TRBD2. This CDR3 region has 16 residues. V lost 5 bases, J lost 5 bases, and 11 bases stayed unmatched. CDR1 SGHNT and CDR2 YENEEA come from the germline V gene. The CDR3 DNA follows: TGTGCCAGCAGCCCCCGGGGTAGCGGGATTAACAATGAGCAGTTCTTC. It translates to CASSPRGSGINNEQFF.

The chain employs TRBV7-2 and TRBJ2-5; 13 nucleotides match TRBD2. Germline lookup yields CDR1 SGHTA and CDR2 FQGNSA. V lost 5 bases and J lost 5; bases outside the gene matches: 11. This CDR3 is built from 17 residues. The CDR3 DNA reads as TGTGCCAGCAGCCGGACTCGGACTAGCGGGAGTGGGGAGACCCAGTACTTC. This codes for CASSRTRTSGSGETQYF.

The chain links TRBV28 to TRBJ1-2; D uncertain. Trimming shortened V by 2 bases and J by 7 bases, and 5 bases separated the two germline ends. This CDR3 comprises 11 residues. Germline values: CDR1 MDHEN, CDR2 SYDVKM. The CDR3 sequence: CASSLEGGYTF. The CDR3 coding sequence is TGTGCCAGCAGTTTAGAGGGTGGCTACACCTTC.

The chain joins TRBV2 to TRBJ1-5; no reliable D call. The CDR3 has 14 residues. Trimming stripped 3 bases from V and 0 bases from J, with 6 bases between. Germline CDR1 reads SNHLY; CDR2 reads FYNNEI. Written as DNA, the CDR3 is TGTGCCAGCAGTGACAGGCATAGCAATCAGCCCCAGCATTTT. It is translated as CASSDRHSNQPQHF.

In nucleotides, the CDR3 is TGTGCCAGCAGCTTTTTACCCGACTCCTACAATGAGCAGTTCTTC. This translates into CASSFLPDSYNEQFF. This chain links TRBV5-4 with TRBJ2-1; D is undetermined. The CDR3 is 15 residues long. The germline CDR1 and CDR2 sequences are SGHNT and YYREEE (reference sequence). V was cut by 2 bases and J by 0 bases, with 9 bases left in between.

This sequence joins TRBV2 and TRBJ1-5; unclear D gene. The CDR3 is 13 residues long. The germline V and J ends were trimmed by 3 bases and 1 base, with 4 bases remaining between them. Looked up from germline, CDR1 is SNHLY and CDR2 is FYNNEI. The CDR3 reads CASSDNSNQPQHF. The CDR3 DNA reads TGTGCCAGCAGTGACAACAGCAATCAGCCCCAGCATTTT. The whole variable domain, filled in from reference TRBV2 and TRBJ1-5, reads EPEVTQTPSHQVTQMGQEVILRCVPISNHLYFYWYRQILGQKVEFLVSFYNNEISEKSEIFDDQFSVERPDGSNFTLKIRSTKLEDSAMYFCASSDNSNQPQHFGDGTRLSIL.

The V call is TRBV5-6, the J call TRBJ1-1, with 7 bases aligning to TRBD1. This CDR3 is 12 amino acids long. From germline, CDR1 is SGHDT and CDR2 YYEEEE. Germline trimming cut 1 base from V and 11 bases from J; bases unmatched to any gene: 5. CDR3 nucleotide sequence: TGTGCCAGCAGCTTGTTCGACAGGGCGGCTTTCTTT. Residues: CASSLFDRAAFF.

The V gene is TRBV21-1, the J gene TRBJ2-7. TRBV21-1 is recorded as a pseudogene. The CDR3 is 11 residues long. CDR3 sequence (DNA): TGTGCCAGCAGCAAGGGGTGCGAGCAGTACTTC. As protein: CASSKGCEQYF.